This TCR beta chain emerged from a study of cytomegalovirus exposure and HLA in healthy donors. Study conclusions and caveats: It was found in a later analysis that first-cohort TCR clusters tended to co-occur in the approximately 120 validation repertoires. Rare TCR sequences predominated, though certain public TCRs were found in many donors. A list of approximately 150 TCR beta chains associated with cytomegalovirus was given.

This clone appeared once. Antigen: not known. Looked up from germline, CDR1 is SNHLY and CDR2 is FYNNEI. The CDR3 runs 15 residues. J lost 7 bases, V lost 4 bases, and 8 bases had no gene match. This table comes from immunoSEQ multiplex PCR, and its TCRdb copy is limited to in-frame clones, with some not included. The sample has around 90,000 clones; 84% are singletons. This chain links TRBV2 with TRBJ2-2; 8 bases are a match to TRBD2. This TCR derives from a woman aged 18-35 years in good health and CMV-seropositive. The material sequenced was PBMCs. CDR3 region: CASSVVGGASGELFF. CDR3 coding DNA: TGTGCCAGCAGTGTAGTCGGGGGGGCAAGCGGGGAGCTGTTTTTT.